What follows describes a single T cell receptor (beta chain). This CDR3 is built from 15 residues. V was clipped by 6 bases and J by 7 bases, with 16 bases between them. Germline CDR1 is MDHEN and CDR2 is SYDVKM. The data are from a study of blood T cells in healthy people across ages. For the second PCR, which ran for roughly 6 to 12 cycles, a sample-barcoded 5' primer and a J-beta primer mix were used. TCRdb analysed the 5' RACE reads with MiXCR anew, one entry per CDR3 protein. Of approximately 290,000 distinct CDR3 sequences listed, roughly 26% are singletons. The sample was blood. The sequence was collected from a woman aged 70-85 years in good health. V usage is TRBV28 and J usage is TRBJ1-6; no definite D call. CDR3 sequence: CASSPPGHSNSPLHF. DNA for the CDR3: TGTGCCAGCAGCCCGCCCGGGCACTCCAATTCACCCCTCCACTTT.